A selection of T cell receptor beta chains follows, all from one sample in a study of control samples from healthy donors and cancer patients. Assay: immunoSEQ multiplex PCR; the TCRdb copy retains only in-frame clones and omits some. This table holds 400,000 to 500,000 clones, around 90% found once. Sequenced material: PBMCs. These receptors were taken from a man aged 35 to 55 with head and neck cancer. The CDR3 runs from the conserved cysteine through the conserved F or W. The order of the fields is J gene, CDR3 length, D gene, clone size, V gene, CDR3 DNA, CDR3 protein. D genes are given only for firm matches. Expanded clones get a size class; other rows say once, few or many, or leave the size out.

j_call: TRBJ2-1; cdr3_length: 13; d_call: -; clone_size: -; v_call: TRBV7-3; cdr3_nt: TGTGCCAGCAGCCTGGACAAAAACAATGAGCAGTTCTTC; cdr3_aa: CASSLDKNNEQFF
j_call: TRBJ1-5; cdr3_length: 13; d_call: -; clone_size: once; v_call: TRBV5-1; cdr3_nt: TGCGCCAGCAGCTTGAGGGCCGATCAGCCCCAGCATTTT; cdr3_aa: CASSLRADQPQHF
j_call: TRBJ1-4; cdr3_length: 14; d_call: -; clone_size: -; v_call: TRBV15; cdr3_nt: TGTGCCACCAGCAGAGTGGGGGCTGTCGAAAAACTGTTTTTT; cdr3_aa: CATSRVGAVEKLFF
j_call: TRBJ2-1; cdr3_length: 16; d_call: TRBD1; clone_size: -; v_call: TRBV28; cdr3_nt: TGTGCCAGCAGTTTGGTCCGGGACAGCTCCTACAATGAGCAGTTCTTC; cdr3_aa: CASSLVRDSSYNEQFF
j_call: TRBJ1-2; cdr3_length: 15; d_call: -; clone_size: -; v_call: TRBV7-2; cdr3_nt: TGTGCCAGCAGCTTTGGGCCAGGAGGCAACTATGGCTACACCTTC; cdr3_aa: CASSFGPGGNYGYTF
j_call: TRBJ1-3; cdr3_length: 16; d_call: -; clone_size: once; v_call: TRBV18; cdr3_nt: TGTGCCAGCTCGATGGGGCAGAGGAGCTCTGGAAACACCATATATTTT; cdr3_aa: CASSMGQRSSGNTIYF
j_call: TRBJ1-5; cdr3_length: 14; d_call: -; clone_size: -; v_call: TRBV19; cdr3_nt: TGTGCCAGTAGTATCCGGGACAATAATCAGCCCCAGCATTTT; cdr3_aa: CASSIRDNNQPQHF
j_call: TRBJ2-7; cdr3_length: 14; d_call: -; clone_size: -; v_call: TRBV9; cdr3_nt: TGTGCCAGCAGCGTAAACGCAGGGGCAGGCGAGCAGTACTTC; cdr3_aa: CASSVNAGAGEQYF
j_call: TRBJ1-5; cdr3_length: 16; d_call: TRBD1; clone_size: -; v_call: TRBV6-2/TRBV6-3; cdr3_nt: TGTGCCAGCAGTTCAACCCTCCACAGGGGCGCTCAGCCCCAGCATTTT; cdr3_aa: CASSSTLHRGAQPQHF
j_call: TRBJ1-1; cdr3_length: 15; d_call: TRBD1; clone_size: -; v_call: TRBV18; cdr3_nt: TGTGCCAGCTCACCCTCGGGACAGGGGGCAACTGAAGCTTTCTTT; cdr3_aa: CASSPSGQGATEAFF
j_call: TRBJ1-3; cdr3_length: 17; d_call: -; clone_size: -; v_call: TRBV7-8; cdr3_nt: TGTGCCAGCAGCTTATACGGCCGGGGAGCCTCTGGAAACACCATATATTTT; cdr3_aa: CASSLYGRGASGNTIYF
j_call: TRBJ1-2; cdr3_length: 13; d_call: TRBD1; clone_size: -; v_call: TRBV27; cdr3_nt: TGTGCCAGCAGTAACAGGGGTTCGGTAGGCTACACCTTC; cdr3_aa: CASSNRGSVGYTF
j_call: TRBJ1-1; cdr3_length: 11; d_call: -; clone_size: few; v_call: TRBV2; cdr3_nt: TGTGCCATCACAAGGGGACGTAATGCTTTCTTT; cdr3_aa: CAITRGRNAFF
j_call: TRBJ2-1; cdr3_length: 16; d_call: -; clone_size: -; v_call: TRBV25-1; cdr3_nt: TGTGCCAGCAGCTTGGCGGGGTCTAACGGGTACAATGAGCAGTTCTTC; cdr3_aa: CASSLAGSNGYNEQFF
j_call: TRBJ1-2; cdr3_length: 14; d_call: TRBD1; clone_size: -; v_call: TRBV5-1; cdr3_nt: TGCGCCAGCGCTGAGGGGACAGGGAACTATGGCTACACCTTC; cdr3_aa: CASAEGTGNYGYTF
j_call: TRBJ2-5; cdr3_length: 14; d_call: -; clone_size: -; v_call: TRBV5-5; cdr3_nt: TGTGCCAGCAGCCCCCCGGGTTGGGGAGAGACCCAGTACTTC; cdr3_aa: CASSPPGWGETQYF
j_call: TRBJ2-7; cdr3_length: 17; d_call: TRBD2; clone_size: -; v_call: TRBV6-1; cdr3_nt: TGTGCCAGCAGTGAACGACTAGCGGGGGGTCACTCCTACGAGCAGTACTTC; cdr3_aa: CASSERLAGGHSYEQYF
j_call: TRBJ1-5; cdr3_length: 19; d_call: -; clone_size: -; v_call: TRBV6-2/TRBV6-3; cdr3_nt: TGTGCCAGCAGTTACCACGCGGGGGGGGGCCGGCTTAGCAATCAGCCCCAGCATTTT; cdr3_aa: CASSYHAGGGRLSNQPQHF
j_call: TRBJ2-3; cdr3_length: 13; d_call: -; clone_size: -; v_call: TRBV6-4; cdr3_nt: TGTGCCAGCTCACGGACTACAATGGATACGCAGTATTTT; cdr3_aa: CASSRTTMDTQYF
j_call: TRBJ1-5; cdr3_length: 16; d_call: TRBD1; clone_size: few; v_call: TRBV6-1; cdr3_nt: TGTGCCAGCAGAGAACCAACAGGGGGCCAATCCCAGCCCCAGCATTTT; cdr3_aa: CASREPTGGQSQPQHF
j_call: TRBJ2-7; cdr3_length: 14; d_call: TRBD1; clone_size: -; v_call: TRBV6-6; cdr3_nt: TGTGCCAGCAGTGCGCGACAGGGGGGCTACGAGCAGTACTTC; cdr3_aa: CASSARQGGYEQYF
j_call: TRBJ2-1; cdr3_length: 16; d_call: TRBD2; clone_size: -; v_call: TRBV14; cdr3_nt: TGTGCCAGCAGCCGAGACTTTCGGGGGGCCTACAATGAGCAGTTCTTC; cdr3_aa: CASSRDFRGAYNEQFF
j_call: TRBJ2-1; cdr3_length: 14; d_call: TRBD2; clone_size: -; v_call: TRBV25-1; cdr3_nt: TGTGCCAGCAGTGAACTAGCGGGAATCGGTGAGCAGTTCTTC; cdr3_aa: CASSELAGIGEQFF
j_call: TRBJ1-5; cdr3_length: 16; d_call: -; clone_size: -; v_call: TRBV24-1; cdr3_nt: TGTGCCACCAGTGAATCAACAGGGACGCGCAATCAGCCCCAGCATTTT; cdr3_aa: CATSESTGTRNQPQHF
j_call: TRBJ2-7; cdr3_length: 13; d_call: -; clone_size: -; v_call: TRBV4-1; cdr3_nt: TGCGCCAGCAGCCAAGATCCCCTCTACGAGCAGTACTTC; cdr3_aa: CASSQDPLYEQYF
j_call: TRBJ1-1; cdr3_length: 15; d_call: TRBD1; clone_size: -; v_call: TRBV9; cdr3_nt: TGTGCCAGCAGCGACCCGACAGGGGTAAACACTGAAGCTTTCTTT; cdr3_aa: CASSDPTGVNTEAFF
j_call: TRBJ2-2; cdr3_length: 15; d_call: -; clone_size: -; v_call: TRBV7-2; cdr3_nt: TGTGCCAGCAGCCGTCAAGGGGGAAACACCGGGGAGCTGTTTTTT; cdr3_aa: CASSRQGGNTGELFF
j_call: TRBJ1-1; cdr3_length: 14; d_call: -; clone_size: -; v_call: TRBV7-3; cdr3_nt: TGTGCCAGCAGCGCCACAGGGAGAGGCACTGAAGCTTTCTTT; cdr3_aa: CASSATGRGTEAFF
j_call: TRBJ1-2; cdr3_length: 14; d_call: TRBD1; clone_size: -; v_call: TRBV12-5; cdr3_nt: TGTGCTAGTGGTTCCGGACAGGGGACCTATGGCTACACCTTC; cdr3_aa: CASGSGQGTYGYTF
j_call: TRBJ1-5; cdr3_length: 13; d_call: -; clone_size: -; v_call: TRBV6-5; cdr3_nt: TGTGCCAGCAGTAACGACCAGAATCAGCCCCAGCATTTT; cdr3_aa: CASSNDQNQPQHF
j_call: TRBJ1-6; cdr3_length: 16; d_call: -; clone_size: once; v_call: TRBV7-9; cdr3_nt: TGTGCCAGCAGCGCGCGGGAGTCCACCTATAATTCACCCCTCCACTTT; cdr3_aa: CASSARESTYNSPLHF
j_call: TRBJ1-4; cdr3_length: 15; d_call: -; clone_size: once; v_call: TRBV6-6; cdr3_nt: TGTGCCAGCAGTTTGTACAGCCGGCGGGATGAAAAACTGTTTTTT; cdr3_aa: CASSLYSRRDEKLFF
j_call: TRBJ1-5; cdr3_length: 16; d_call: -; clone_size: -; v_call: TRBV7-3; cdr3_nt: TGTGCCAGCAGCCGAAAGGGGTGGAGTAGCAATCAGCCCCAGCATTTT; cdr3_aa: CASSRKGWSSNQPQHF
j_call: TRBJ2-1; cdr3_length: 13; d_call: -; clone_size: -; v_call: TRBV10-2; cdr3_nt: TGCGCCAGCGGGACTGGAATATACAATGAGCAGTTCTTC; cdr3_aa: CASGTGIYNEQFF
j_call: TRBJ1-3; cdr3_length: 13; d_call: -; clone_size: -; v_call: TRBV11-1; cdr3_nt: TGTGCCAGCAGCTTCGACCATGGAAACACCATATATTTT; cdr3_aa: CASSFDHGNTIYF
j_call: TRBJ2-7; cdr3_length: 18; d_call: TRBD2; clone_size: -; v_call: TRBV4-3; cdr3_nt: TGCGCCAGCAGCCAAGGGCGGGTTGGAGCGGGGGGCGGGTACGAGCAGTACTTC; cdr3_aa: CASSQGRVGAGGGYEQYF
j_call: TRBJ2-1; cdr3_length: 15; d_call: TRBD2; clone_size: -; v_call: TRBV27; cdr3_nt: TGTGCCAGCAGCCCCGGGGCGGGGGGGTTCAATGAGCAGTTCTTC; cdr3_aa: CASSPGAGGFNEQFF
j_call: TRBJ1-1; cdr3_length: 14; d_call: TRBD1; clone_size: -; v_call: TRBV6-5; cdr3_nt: TGTGCCAGCGGGGACAGGGGGCGAGTCTCTGAAGCTTTCTTT; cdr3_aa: CASGDRGRVSEAFF
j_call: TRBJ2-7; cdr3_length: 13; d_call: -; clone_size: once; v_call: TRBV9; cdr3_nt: TGTGCCAGCAGCGGCCGGAACTCCTACGAGCAGTACTTC; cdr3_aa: CASSGRNSYEQYF
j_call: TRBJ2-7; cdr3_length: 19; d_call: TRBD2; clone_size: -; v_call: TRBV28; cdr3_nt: TGTGCCAGCAGTTCTCGACGGGGCGGACTAGCGGGGGCCTCCTACGAGCAGTACTTC; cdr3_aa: CASSSRRGGLAGASYEQYF
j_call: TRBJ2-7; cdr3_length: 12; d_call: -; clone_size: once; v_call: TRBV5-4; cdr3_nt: TGTGCCAGCAGCTTGGGGCGGTACGAGCAGTACTTC; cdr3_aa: CASSLGRYEQYF
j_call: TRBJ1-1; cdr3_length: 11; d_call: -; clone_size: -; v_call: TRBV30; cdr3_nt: TGTGCCTGGAGTTTCGACAGGGAAGCTTTCTTT; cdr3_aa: CAWSFDREAFF
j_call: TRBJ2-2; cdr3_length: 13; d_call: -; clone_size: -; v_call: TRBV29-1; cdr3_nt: TGCAGCGTTGCTGGGAGTGAGGCCGGGGAGCTGTTTTTT; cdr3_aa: CSVAGSEAGELFF
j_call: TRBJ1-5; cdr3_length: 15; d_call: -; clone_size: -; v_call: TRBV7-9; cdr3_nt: TGTGCCAGCAGCTTAGAAGGACGGAGCAATCAGCCCCAGCATTTT; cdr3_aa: CASSLEGRSNQPQHF
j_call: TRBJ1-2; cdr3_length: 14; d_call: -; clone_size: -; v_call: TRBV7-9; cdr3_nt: TGTGCCAGCAGCCTAGACGGTGAGGGAAATGGCTACACCTTC; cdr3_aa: CASSLDGEGNGYTF
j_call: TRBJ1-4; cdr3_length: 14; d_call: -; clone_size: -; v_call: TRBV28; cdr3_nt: TGTGCCAGCAAAAGGGGAGGCGCTGGGGAAAAACTGTTTTTT; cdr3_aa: CASKRGGAGEKLFF
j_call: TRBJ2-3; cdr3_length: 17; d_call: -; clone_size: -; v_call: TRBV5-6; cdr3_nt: TGTGCCAGCAGTTCGCCACAGGGAGCACCTAGCACAGATACGCAGTATTTT; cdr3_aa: CASSSPQGAPSTDTQYF
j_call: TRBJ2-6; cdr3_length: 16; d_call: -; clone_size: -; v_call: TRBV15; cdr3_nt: TGTGCCACCAGCAGATTCGGGGACTCTGGGGCCAACGTCCTGACTTTC; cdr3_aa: CATSRFGDSGANVLTF
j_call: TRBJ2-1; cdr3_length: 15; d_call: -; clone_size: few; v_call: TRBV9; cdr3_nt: TGTGCCAGCAGCGTATGGGCGAGCTCCTACAATGAGCAGTTCTTC; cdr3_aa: CASSVWASSYNEQFF
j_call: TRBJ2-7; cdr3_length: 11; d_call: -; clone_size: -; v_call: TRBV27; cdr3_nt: TGTGCCACCATCAAGGGTCTCGAGCAGTACTTC; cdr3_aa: CATIKGLEQYF
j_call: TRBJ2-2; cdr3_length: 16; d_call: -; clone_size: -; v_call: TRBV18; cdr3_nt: TGTGCCAGCTCAACAGAGGCTACAGGGTCCACCGGGGAGCTGTTTTTT; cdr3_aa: CASSTEATGSTGELFF
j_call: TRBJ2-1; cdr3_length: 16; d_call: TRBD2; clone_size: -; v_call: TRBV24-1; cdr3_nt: TGTGCCACCAGTGACCCCACTAGCGGAGGGGGCAATGAGCAGTTCTTC; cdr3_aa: CATSDPTSGGGNEQFF
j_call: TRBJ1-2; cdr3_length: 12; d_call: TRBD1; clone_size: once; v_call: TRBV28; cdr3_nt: TGTGCCATCAGGGGGATCGGCTATGGCTACACCTTC; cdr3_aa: CAIRGIGYGYTF
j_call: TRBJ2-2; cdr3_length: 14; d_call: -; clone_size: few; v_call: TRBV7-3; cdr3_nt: TGTGCCAGCAGCTTAATGGCGCGGACCGGGGAGCTGTTTTTT; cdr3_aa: CASSLMARTGELFF